This T cell receptor beta chain was found in a study of T cells in Graves' hyperthyroidism and ophthalmopathy. The patients, who ranged from 18 to 65 in age, presented with newly diagnosed hyperthyroidism lasting under 2 months. The PBMCs were sourced from fresh peripheral blood (10 ml). Study-level findings and limits: The model identified upcoming ophthalmopathy a median approximately seven months ahead of onset.

Many counts were recorded for this clonotype. Its antigen is as yet unknown. RNA transcripts were the template for amplifying TCR beta CDR3 regions. A first-round RT-PCR of the TCR CDR3 used the HTBI primer set. TCRdb re-derived calls from the multiplex PCR reads in MiXCR, one entry per CDR3 protein. The data contain hundreds of thousands of distinct CDR3 sequences, approximately 14% of them seen just once; the ten biggest clones take up roughly a tenth. The V end lost 3 bases, the J end lost 8 bases, and 19 bases lay between the germline ends. The V gene's germline CDR1 is MDHEN and CDR2 SYDVKM. The CDR3 runs to 15 residues.

This rearrangement joins TRBV28 to TRBJ2-5, with D perhaps TRBD2 (6 bases). This TCR derives from a woman between 18 and 29 years old with Graves' hyperthyroidism. The sample comprised blood. The CDR3 spells CASSFPTGTSKTQYF. The CDR3 DNA is TGTGCCAGCAGTTTCCCTACCGGGACTTCAAAAACCCAGTACTTC.